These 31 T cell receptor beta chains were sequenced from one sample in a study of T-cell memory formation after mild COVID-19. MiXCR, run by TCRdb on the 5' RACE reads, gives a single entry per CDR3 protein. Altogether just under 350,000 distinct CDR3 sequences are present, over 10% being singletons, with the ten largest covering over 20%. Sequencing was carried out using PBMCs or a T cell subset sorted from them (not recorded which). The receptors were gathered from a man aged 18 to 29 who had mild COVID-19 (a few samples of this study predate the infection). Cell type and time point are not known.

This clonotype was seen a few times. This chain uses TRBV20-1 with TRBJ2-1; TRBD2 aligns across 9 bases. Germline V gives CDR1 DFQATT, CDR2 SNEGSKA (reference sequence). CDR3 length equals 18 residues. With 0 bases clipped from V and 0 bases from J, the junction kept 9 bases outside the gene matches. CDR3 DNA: TGCAGTGCTAGAGATGCGGGGGGGCCCTCGAGCTCCTACAATGAGCAGTTCTTC. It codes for CSARDAGGPSSSYNEQFF.

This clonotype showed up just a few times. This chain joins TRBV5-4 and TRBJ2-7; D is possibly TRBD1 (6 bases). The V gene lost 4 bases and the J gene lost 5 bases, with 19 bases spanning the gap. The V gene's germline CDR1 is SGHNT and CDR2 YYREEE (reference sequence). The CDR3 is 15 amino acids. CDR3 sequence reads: CASSNRDTPIDEQYV. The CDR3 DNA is TGTGCCAGCAGCAACCGGGACACCCCTATCGACGAGCAGTACGTC.

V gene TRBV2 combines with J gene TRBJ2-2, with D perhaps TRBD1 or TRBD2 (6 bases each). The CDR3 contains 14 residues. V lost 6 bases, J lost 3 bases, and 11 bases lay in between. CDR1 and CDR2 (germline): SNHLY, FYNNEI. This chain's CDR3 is CASRGGQYTGELFF. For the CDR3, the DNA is TGTGCCAGCAGGGGAGGACAGTACACCGGGGAGCTGTTTTTT.

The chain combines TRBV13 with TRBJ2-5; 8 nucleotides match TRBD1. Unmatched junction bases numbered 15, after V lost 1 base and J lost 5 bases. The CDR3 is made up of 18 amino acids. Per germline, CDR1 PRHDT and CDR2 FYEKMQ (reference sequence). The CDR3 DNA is TGTGCCAGCAGCTTAGAGGGGGATGAGACAGGGGACCGGGAGACCCAGTACTTC. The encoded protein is CASSLEGDETGDRETQYF.

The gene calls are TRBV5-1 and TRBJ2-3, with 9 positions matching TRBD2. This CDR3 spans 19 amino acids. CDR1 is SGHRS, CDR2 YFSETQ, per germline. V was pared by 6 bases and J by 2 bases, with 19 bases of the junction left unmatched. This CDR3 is CASTSLAGRSGGTTDTQYF. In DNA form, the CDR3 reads TGCGCCAGCACCTCACTGGCGGGACGTAGCGGGGGTACCACAGATACGCAGTATTTT.

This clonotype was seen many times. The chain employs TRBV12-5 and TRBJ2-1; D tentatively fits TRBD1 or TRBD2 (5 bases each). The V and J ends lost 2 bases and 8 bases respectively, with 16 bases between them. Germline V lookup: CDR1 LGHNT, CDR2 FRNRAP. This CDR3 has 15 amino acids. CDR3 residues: CASGLIPGATDEQFF. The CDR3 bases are TGTGCTAGTGGTTTGATACCCGGGGCGACCGATGAGCAGTTCTTC.

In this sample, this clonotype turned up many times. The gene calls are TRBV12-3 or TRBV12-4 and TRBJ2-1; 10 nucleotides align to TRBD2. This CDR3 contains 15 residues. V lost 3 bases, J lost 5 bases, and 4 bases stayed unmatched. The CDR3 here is CASSFGLAGDNEQFF. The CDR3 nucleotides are TGTGCCAGCAGTTTCGGGCTAGCGGGGGACAATGAGCAGTTCTTC.

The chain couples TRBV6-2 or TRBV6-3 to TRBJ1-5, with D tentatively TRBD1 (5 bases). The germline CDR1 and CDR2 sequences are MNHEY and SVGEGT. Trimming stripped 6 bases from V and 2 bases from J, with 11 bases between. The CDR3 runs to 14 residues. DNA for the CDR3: TGTGCCAGCAGCAGGGCCCCAGGCAATCAGCCCCAGCATTTT. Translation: CASSRAPGNQPQHF.

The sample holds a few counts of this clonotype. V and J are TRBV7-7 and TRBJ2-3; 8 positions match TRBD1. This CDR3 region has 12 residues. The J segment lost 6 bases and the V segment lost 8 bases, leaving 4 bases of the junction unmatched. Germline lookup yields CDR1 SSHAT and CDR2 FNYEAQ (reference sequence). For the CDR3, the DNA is TGTGCCAGCGGCAACAGGGGGGATACGCAGTATTTT. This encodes CASGNRGDTQYF.

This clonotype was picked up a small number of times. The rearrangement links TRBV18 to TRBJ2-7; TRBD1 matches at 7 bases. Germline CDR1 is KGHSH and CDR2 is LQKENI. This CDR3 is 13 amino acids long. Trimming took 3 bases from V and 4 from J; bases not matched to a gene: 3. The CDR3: CASSPLQGYEQYV. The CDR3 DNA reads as TGTGCCAGCTCACCCCTACAGGGGTACGAGCAGTACGTC.

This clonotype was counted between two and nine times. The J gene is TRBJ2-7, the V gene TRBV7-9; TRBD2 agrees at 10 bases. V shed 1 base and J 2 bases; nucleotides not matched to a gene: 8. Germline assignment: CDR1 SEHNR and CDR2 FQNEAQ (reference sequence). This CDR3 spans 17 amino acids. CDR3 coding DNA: TGTGCCAGCAGCTTAGTTGCTAGCGGGGGTTCACCCTACGAGCAGTACGTC. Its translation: CASSLVASGGSPYEQYV.

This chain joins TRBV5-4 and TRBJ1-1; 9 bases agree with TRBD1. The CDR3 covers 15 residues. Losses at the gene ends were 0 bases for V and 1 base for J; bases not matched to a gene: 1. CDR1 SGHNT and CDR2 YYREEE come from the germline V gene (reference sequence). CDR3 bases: TGTGCCAGCAGCTTGGAGGGACAGGGGAACACTGAAGCTTTCTTT. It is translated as CASSLEGQGNTEAFF.

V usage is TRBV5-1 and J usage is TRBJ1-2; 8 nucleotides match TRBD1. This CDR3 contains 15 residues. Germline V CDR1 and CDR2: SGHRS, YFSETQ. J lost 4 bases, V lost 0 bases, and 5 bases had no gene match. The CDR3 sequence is CASSLGTGSSYGYTF. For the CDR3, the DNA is TGCGCCAGCAGCTTGGGGACAGGGTCAAGCTATGGCTACACCTTC.

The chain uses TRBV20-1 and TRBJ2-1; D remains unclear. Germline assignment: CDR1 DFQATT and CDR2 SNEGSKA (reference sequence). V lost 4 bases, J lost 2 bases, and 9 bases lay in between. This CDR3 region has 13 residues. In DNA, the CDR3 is TGCAGTGCTAAGGGTCTAACCTACAATGAGCAGTTCTTC. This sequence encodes CSAKGLTYNEQFF.

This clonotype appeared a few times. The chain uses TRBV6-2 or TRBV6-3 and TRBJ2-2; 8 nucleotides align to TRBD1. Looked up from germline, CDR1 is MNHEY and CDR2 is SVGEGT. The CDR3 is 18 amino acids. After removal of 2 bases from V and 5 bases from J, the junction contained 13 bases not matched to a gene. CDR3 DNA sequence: TGTGCCAGCAGTTACCCAAGACCAGGACAGGGTAGAACCGGGGAGCTGTTTTTT. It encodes CASSYPRPGQGRTGELFF.

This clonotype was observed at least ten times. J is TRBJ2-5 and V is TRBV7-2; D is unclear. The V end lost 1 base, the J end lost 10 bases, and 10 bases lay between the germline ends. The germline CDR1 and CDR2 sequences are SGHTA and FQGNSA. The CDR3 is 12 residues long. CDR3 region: CASSLDVMGQYF. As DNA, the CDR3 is TGTGCCAGCAGCTTAGATGTCATGGGCCAGTACTTC.

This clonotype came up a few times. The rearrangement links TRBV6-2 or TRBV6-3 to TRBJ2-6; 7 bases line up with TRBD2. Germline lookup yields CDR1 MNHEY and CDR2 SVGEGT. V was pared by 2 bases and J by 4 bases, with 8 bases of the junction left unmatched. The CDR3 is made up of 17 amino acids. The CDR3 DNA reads TGTGCCAGCAGTTACGGGACGGGGGGAGCCGGGGCCAACGTCCTGACTTTC. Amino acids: CASSYGTGGAGANVLTF.

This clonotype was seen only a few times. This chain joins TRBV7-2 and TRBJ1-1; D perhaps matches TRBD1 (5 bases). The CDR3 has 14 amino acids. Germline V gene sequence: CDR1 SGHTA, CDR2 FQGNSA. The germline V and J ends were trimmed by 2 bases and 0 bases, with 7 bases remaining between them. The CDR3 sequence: CASSLQDMNTEAFF. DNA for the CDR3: TGTGCCAGCAGCTTACAGGACATGAACACTGAAGCTTTCTTT.

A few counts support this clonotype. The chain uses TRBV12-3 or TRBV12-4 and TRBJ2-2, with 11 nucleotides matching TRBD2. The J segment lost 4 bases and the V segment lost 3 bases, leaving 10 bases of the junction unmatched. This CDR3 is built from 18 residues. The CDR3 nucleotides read TGTGCCAGCAGTTTGTGGCTAGCGGGGGGTCTAGGCACCGGGGAGCTGTTTTTT. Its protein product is CASSLWLAGGLGTGELFF.

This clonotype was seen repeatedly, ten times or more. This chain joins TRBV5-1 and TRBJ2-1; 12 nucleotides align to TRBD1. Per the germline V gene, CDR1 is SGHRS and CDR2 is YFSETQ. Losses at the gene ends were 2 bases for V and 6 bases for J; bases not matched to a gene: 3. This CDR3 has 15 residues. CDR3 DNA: TGCGCCAGCAGCTTCCGGGACAGGGGGCTCAATGAGCAGTTCTTC. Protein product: CASSFRDRGLNEQFF.

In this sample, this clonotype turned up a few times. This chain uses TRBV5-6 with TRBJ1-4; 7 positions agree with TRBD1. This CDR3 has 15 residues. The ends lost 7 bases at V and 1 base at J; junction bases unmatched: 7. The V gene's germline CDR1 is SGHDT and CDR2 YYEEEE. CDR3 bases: TGTGCCAGCGCACCCACAGGGGAAACTAATGAAAAACTGTTTTTT. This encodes CASAPTGETNEKLFF.

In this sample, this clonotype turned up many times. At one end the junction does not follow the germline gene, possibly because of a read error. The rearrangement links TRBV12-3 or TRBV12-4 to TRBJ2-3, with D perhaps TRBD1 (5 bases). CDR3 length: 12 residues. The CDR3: CASSPDSGRRDF. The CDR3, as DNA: TGTGCCAGCAGTCCCGACTCAGGTCGCAGGGATTTT.

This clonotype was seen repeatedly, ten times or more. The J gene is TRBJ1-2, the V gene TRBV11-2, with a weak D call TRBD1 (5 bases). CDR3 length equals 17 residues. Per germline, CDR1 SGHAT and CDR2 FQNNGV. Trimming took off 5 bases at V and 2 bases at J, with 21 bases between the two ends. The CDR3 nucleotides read TGTGCCAGCAGCCCAACTGCAGGGATCCCGACCAACTATGGCTACACCTTC. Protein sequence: CASSPTAGIPTNYGYTF.

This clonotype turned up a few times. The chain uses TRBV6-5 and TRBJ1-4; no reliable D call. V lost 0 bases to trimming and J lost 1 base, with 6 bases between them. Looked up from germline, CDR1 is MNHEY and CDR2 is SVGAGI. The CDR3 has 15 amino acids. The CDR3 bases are TGTGCCAGCAGTTACTCCGAGGGAACTAATGAAAAACTGTTTTTT. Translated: CASSYSEGTNEKLFF.

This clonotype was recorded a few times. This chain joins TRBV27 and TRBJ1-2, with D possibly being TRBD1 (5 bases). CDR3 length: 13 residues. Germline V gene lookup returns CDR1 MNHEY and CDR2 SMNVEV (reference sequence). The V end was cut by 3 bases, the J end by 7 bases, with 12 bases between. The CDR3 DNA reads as TGTGCCAGCAGTTTTCAGGGCACAGCTGGCTACACCTTC. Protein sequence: CASSFQGTAGYTF.

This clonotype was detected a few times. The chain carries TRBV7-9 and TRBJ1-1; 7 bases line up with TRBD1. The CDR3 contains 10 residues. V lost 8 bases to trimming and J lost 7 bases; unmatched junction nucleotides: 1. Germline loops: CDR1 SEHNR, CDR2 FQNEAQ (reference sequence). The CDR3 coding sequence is TGTGCCAGCGGGGACAGTGAAGCTTTCTTT. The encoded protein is CASGDSEAFF.

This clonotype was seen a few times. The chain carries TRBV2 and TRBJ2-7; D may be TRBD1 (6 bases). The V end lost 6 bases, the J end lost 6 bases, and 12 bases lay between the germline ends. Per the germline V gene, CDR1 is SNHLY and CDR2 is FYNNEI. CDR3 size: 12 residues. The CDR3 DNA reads TGTGCCAGCAGCGAACAGGGAATCGAGCAGTACGTC. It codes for CASSEQGIEQYV.

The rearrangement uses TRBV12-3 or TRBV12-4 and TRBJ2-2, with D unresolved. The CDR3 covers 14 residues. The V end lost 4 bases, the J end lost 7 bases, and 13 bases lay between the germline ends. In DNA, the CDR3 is TGTGCCAGCAGTTCGGGCCCCATGGGCGGGGAGCTGTTTTTT. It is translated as CASSSGPMGGELFF.

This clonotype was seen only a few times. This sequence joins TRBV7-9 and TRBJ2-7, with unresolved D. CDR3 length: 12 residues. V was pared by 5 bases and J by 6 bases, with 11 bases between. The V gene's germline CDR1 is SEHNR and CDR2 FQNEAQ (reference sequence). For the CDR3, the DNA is TGTGCCAGCAGCCCTCTCCCAGCCGAGCAGTACTTC. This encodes CASSPLPAEQYF.

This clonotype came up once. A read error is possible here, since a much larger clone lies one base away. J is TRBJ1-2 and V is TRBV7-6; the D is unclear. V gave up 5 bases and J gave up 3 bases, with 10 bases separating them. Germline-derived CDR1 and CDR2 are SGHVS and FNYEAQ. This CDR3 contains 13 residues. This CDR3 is CASSLGRHYGYTF. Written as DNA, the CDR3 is TGTGCCAGCAGCCTCGGACGGCACTATGGCTACACCTTC.

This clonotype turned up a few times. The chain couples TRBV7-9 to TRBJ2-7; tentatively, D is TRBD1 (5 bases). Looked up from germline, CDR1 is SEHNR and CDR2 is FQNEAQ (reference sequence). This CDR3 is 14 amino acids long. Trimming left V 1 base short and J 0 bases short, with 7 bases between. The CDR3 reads CASSLEGVSYEQYF. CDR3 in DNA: TGTGCCAGCAGCTTAGAAGGGGTCTCCTACGAGCAGTACTTC.